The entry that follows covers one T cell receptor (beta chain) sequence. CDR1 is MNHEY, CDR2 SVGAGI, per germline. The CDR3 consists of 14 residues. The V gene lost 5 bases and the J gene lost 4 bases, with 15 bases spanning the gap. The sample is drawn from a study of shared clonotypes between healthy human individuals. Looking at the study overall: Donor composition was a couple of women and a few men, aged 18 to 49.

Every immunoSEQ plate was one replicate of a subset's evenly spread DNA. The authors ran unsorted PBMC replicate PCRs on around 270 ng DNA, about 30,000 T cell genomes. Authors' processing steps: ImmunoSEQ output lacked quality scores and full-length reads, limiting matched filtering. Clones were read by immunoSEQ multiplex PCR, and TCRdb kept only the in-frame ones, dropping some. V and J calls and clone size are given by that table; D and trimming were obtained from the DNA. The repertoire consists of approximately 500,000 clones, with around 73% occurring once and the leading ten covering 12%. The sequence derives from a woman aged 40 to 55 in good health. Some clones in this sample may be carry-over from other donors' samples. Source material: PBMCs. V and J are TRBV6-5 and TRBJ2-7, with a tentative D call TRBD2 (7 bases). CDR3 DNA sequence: TGTGCCAGCAGTACGGGAGGCAGGGGTTACGAGCAGTACTTC. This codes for CASSTGGRGYEQYF.